Detailed here is one TCR beta chain. Antigen specificity is unknown. Construction of TCR beta libraries relied on iRepertoire HTBI primers and on Arm-PCR targeting CDR3 regions. Authors' data handling: Looking across samples, the authors found some 60 TRBV and 14 TRBJ segments. TCRdb ran MiXCR on the multiplex PCR reads and lists one entry per CDR3 protein. The V and J calls reflect TCRdb's pipeline rather than the authors' work. The sample consists of 350,000 to 450,000 distinct CDR3 sequences, 21% of them appearing once. These data come from a study of regulatory T cells in long-lasting Graves disease. Study results and limitations: The study found lower TCR diversity in persistent Graves' patients than in newly diagnosed ones. Repertoires from persistent disease leaned toward TRBV28, TRBJ1-2 and TRBJ2-5.

CDR1 LNHDA and CDR2 SQIVND come from the germline V gene (reference sequence). The ends were cut back, 7 bases at V and 4 bases at J, with 16 bases in the middle. This CDR3 spans 14 amino acids. Time point here: persistent/refractory GD, antithyroid drugs over 5 years with positive TRAb. There was RNA extracted from PBMCs, and the TCR library was made from it. V usage is TRBV19 and J usage is TRBJ1-1, with D uncertain. The specimen comprised peripheral blood mononuclear cells (PBMCs), sampled when the disease was refractory, from a patient treated with antithyroid drugs. The TCR originated in a female donor with Graves disease. Here the CDR3 DNA reads TGTGCCAGTAACCCCGGGATGGATTCCACTGAAGCTTTCTTT. This encodes CASNPGMDSTEAFF.